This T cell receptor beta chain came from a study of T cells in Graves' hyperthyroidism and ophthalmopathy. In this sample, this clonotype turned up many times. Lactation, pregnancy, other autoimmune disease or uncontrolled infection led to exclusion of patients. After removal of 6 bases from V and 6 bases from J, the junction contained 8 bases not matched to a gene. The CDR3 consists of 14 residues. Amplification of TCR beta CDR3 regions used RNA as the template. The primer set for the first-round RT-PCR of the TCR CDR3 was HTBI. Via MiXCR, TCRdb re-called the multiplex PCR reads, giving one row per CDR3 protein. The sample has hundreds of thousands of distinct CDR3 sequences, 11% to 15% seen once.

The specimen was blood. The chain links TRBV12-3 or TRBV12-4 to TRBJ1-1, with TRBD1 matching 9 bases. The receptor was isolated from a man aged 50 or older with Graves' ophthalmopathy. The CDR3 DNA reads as TGTGCCAGCAGACTAGGGGACAGGGACGCTGAAGCTTTCTTT. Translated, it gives CASRLGDRDAEAFF.